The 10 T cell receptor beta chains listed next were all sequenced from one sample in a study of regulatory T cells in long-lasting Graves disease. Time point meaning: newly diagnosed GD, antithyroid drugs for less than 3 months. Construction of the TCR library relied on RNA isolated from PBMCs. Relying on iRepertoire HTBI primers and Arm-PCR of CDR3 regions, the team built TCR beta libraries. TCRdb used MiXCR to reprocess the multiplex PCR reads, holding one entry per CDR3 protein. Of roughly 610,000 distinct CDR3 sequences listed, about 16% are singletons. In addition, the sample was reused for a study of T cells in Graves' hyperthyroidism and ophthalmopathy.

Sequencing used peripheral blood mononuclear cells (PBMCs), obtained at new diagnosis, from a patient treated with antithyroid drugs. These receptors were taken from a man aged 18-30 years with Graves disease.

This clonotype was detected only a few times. CDR3 sequence reads: CASSLAEGADTQYF. The CDR3 nucleotides read TGCGCCAGCAGTCTGGCTGAGGGGGCAGATACGCAGTATTTT. The rearrangement links TRBV4-1 to TRBJ2-3, with a possible D match to TRBD1 (6 bases). V gave up 6 bases and J gave up 4 bases, with 14 bases separating them. The CDR3 is 14 amino acids. Germline CDR1 and CDR2: MGHRA and YSYEKL.

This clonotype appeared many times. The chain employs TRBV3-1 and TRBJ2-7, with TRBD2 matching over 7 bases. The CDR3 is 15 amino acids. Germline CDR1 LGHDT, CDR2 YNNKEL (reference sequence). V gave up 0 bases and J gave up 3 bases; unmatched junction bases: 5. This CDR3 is CASSQDPERDYEQYF. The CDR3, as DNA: TGTGCCAGCAGCCAAGATCCGGAGCGGGACTACGAGCAGTACTTC.

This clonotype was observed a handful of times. CDR3 sequence reads: CSVVKGTISSYEQYF. The CDR3 region has the DNA TGCAGCGTTGTTAAGGGGACTATAAGCTCCTACGAGCAGTACTTC. The gene calls are TRBV29-1 and TRBJ2-7; 7 bases are a match to TRBD2. V lost 4 bases and J lost 0; bases outside the gene matches: 9. The CDR3 length is 15 residues. CDR1 and CDR2 (germline): SQVTM, ANQGSEA.

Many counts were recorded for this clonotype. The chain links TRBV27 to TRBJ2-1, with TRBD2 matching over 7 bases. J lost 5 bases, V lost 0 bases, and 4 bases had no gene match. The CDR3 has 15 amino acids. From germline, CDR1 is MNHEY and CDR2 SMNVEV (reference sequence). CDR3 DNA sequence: TGTGCCAGCAGTTTATCACTAGCGAGCAACAATGAGCAGTTCTTC. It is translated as CASSLSLASNNEQFF.

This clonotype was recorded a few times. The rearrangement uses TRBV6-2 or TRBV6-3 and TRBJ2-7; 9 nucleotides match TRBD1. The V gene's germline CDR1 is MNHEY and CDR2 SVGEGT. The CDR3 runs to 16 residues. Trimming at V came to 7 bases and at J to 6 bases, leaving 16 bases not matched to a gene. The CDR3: CASTLGQGPPLGEQYF. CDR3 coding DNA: TGTGCCAGCACCCTAGGACAGGGGCCGCCTCTTGGCGAGCAGTACTTC.

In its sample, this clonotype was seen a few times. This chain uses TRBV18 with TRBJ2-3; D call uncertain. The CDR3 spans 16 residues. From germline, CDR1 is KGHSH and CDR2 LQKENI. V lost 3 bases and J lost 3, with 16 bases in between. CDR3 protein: CASSPPQTGLTDTQYF. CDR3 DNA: TGTGCCAGCTCACCCCCCCAGACCGGGTTGACAGATACGCAGTATTTT. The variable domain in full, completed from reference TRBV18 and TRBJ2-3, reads NAGVMQNPRHLVRRRGQEARLRCSPMKGHSHVYWYRQLPEEGLKFMVYLQKENIIDESGMPKERFSAEFPKEGPSILRIQQVVRGDSAAYFCASSPPQTGLTDTQYFGPGTRLTVL.

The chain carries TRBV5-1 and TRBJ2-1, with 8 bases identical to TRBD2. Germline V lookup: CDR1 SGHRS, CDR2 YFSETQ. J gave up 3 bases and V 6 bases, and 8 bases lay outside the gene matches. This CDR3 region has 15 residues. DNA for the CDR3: TGCGCCAGCACTTCGAGCGGGGGCAGCTACAATGAGCAGTTCTTC. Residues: CASTSSGGSYNEQFF.

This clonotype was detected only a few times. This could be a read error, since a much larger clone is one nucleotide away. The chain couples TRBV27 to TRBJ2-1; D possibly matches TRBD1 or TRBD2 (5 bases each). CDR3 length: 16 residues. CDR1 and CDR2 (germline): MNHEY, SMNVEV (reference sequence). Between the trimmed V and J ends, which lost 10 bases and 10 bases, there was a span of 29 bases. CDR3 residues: CATGRGALTSTYEQFF. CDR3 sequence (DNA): TGTGCCACCGGGCGAGGGGCCCTGACATCAACCTACGAGCAGTTCTTC.

CDR3 region: CASSVVAGGINEQFF. The CDR3 DNA reads as TGTGCCAGCAGCGTAGTAGCGGGAGGGATCAATGAGCAGTTCTTC. V usage is TRBV9 and J usage is TRBJ2-1; 11 positions agree with TRBD2. Trimming at V came to 0 bases and at J to 6 bases, leaving 2 bases not matched to a gene. This CDR3 is 15 amino acids long. Per germline, CDR1 SGDLS and CDR2 YYNGEE.

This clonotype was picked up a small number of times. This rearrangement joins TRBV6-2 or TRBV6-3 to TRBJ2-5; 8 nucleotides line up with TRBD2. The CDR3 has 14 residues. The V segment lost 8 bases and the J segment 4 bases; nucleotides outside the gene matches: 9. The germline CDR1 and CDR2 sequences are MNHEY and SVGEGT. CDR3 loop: CASVAGGVVETQYF. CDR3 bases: TGTGCCAGCGTGGCGGGAGGTGTGGTAGAGACCCAGTACTTC.